This is a list of T cell receptor beta chains from one sample in a study of blood T cell repertoires in COVID-19. Generated by immunoSEQ multiplex PCR, the TCRdb table keeps only in-frame clones and is missing some. The table has tens of thousands of clones, about nine tenths seen once. Sequences were obtained from peripheral blood. The source is a woman aged 80 or over with acute or convalescent COVID-19. Both conserved end residues are part of each CDR3. D genes are given only for firm matches. Expanded clones are given a class, and other clones once, few, many or no size at all.

clone size	J gene	D gene	V gene	CDR3 DNA	CDR3 protein
.	TRBJ2-1	.	TRBV6-5	TGTGCCAGCGCTGGGCTATCGGATGAGCAGTTCTTC	CASAGLSDEQFF
.	TRBJ1-2	.	TRBV4-2	TGTGCCAGCAGCCAAGCTCTCAAACAGGGTACTGGCTACACCTTC	CASSQALKQGTGYTF
.	TRBJ2-3	.	TRBV5-1	TGCGCCAGCAGCTTGGAAGCTAGCCCCCTGGGGGATACGCAGTATTTT	CASSLEASPLGDTQYF
once	TRBJ2-5	.	TRBV4-1	TGCGCCAGCAGCCTGGCGACTGCCACGGAACCCCAGTACTTC	CASSLATATEPQYF
few	TRBJ2-1	TRBD2	TRBV5-1	TGCGCCAGCAGCTTGCTGTCTAGCGGGAGGTATCGGAATGAGCAGTTCTTC	CASSLLSSGRYRNEQFF
.	TRBJ1-2	TRBD1	TRBV18	TGTGCCAGCTCTCGGCGACAGGGGTCTAACTATGGCTACACCTTC	CASSRRQGSNYGYTF
.	TRBJ2-1	.	TRBV14	TGTGCCAGCAGCCAAGGACAGGTCAGCAATGAGCAGTTCTTC	CASSQGQVSNEQFF
.	TRBJ2-1	.	TRBV27	TGTGCCAGCAGCCGGGAGACCTACAATGAGCAGTTCTTC	CASSRETYNEQFF
.	TRBJ2-7	.	TRBV2	TGTGCCAGCACCATTCGGGGGGACAGGAGCGAGCAGTACTTC	CASTIRGDRSEQYF
.	TRBJ1-2	TRBD1	TRBV5-1	TGCGCCAGCAGCCATGGGAGGGACAGGGTTTCCTATGGCTACACCTTC	CASSHGRDRVSYGYTF
.	TRBJ2-2	TRBD2	TRBV27	TGTGCCAGCAGTGCCCCGGGACTAGCGGGAGCGTTTGGCACCGGGGAGCTGTTTTTT	CASSAPGLAGAFGTGELFF
.	TRBJ2-7	.	TRBV6-5	TGTGCCAGCAGTTCACGTAAGTCGGGGACCTACGAGCAGTACTTC	CASSSRKSGTYEQYF
.	TRBJ1-1	.	TRBV21-1	TGTGCCAGCGAGGTTGGGAGACGCCTAATGAACACTGAAGCTTTCTTT	CASEVGRRLMNTEAFF
.	TRBJ2-7	TRBD2	TRBV5-4	TGTGCCAGCAGCGAGACTAGCGGGAGGGCCAAATACGAGCAGTACTTC	CASSETSGRAKYEQYF
once	TRBJ1-1	.	TRBV25-1	TGTGCCAGCAGTGAATATGGGCAGAACACTGAAGCTTTCTTT	CASSEYGQNTEAFF
.	TRBJ1-3	TRBD1	TRBV28	TGTGCCAGCAGTGGAACAGGGGCTGGAAACACCATATATTTT	CASSGTGAGNTIYF
.	TRBJ2-6	.	TRBV5-5	TGTGCCAGCAGCTTGGAATCCCCAGGATCCTCTGGGGCCAACGTCCTGACTTTC	CASSLESPGSSGANVLTF
once	TRBJ2-1	TRBD1	TRBV5-1	TGCGCCAGCAGCGTGGACAGGGGGGGTAATGAGCAGTTCTTC	CASSVDRGGNEQFF
.	TRBJ1-2	TRBD1	TRBV18	TGTGCCAGCTCACCGGACAGGGGATATGGCTACACCTTC	CASSPDRGYGYTF
few	TRBJ2-1	.	TRBV21-1	TGTGCCAGCAGCAATTCACAGCGGGGCAACTACAATGAGCAGTTCTTC	CASSNSQRGNYNEQFF
.	TRBJ2-5	TRBD2	TRBV4-2	TGTGCCAGCAGCCAAGCGGGAGGGCCATTAGAGACCCAGTACTTC	CASSQAGGPLETQYF
.	TRBJ2-2	TRBD2	TRBV5-4	TGTGCCAGCAGCCGGGGACTAGCGGGAGGGGTCGGGGAGCTGTTTTTT	CASSRGLAGGVGELFF
.	TRBJ2-7	TRBD1	TRBV27	TGTGCCAGCAGGGAGAGACAGGGGACACGAGAGCAGTACTTC	CASRERQGTREQYF
few	TRBJ2-1	TRBD2	TRBV11-2	TGTGCCAGCAGCTATCGACTAGCGGGACGCCGGGAAAATGAGCAGTTCTTC	CASSYRLAGRRENEQFF
.	TRBJ2-1	TRBD2	TRBV5-1	TGCGCCAGCAGACTAGCGGGAGACCCGTACAATGAGCAGTTCTTC	CASRLAGDPYNEQFF
.	TRBJ2-1	.	TRBV2	TGTGCCAGCAACCGTCCCGGGACTCCCTTTCCTGAGCAGTTCTTC	CASNRPGTPFPEQFF
.	TRBJ1-5	TRBD1	TRBV19	TGTGCCAGTAGTGACAGGGGGGCTCAGCCCCAGCATTTT	CASSDRGAQPQHF
.	TRBJ2-1	.	TRBV6-1	TGTGCCAGCAGTGAAGGAATGACAGGACTTCTTAGCTCCTACAATGAGCAGTTCTTC	CASSEGMTGLLSSYNEQFF
.	TRBJ2-5	TRBD2	TRBV19	TGTGCCAGTAGTACCCGGGGACTAGCGGGAGAGACCCAGTACTTC	CASSTRGLAGETQYF
once	TRBJ1-2	.	TRBV28	TGTGCCAGCAGTTTATTGGGACTCGATGGCTACACCTTC	CASSLLGLDGYTF
once	TRBJ2-2	.	TRBV19	TGTGCCAGTAGTATAGATCTAGGTAGCGGGAACACCGGGGAGCTGTTTTTT	CASSIDLGSGNTGELFF
.	TRBJ2-1	TRBD2	TRBV6-6	TGTGCCAGCAGAATAGCGGGGAGAACTTACAATGAGCAGTTCTTC	CASRIAGRTYNEQFF
.	TRBJ1-5	.	TRBV5-1	TGCGCCAGCAGCTCGGGACTCGAGGGGCAGCCCCAGCATTTT	CASSSGLEGQPQHF
.	TRBJ1-1	TRBD1	TRBV2	TGTGCCAGCAGCCGGGACAGGGGGTACGTTCAGGGTGAAGCTTTCTTT	CASSRDRGYVQGEAFF
.	TRBJ2-3	TRBD1	TRBV3-1/TRBV3-2	TGTGCCAGCAGCCAAGTGATTGGGGGGACAGGGGTCGATACGCAGTATTTT	CASSQVIGGTGVDTQYF
.	TRBJ2-1	TRBD1	TRBV30	TGTGCCTGGAGGGGGGACAGGGGTTTTCAGTTCTTC	CAWRGDRGFQFF
.	TRBJ1-2	.	TRBV18	TGTGCCAGCTCACCAGTGACAGGAGACGCTAACTATGGCTACACCTTC	CASSPVTGDANYGYTF
.	TRBJ2-5	.	TRBV6-5	TGTGCCAGCAGGCGAATTGGAGAGACCCAGTACTTC	CASRRIGETQYF
.	TRBJ2-1	TRBD1	TRBV5-1	TGCGCCAGCAGCTTGGCCCTCATGACAGGGGCCTCCTACAATGAGCAGTTCTTC	CASSLALMTGASYNEQFF
.	TRBJ1-2	.	TRBV19	TGTGCCAGTAGTTTGGGAAGGGGCCAAAACTATGGCTACACCTTC	CASSLGRGQNYGYTF
once	TRBJ2-3	.	TRBV6-5	TGTGCCAGCGTTACAGCTCCAGATACGCAGTATTTT	CASVTAPDTQYF
.	TRBJ2-3	.	TRBV7-3	TGTGCCAGCAGCCGGACACCTTCTAGCACAGATACGCAGTATTTT	CASSRTPSSTDTQYF
.	TRBJ2-7	TRBD2	TRBV27	TGTGCCAGCAGTTTCGGCGGGGGGCAATACGAGCAGTACTTC	CASSFGGGQYEQYF
.	TRBJ2-3	.	TRBV5-1	TGCGCCAGCAGCGCAGGGACATTACGGACAGATACGCAGTATTTT	CASSAGTLRTDTQYF
few	TRBJ2-3	.	TRBV5-6	TGTGCCAGCAGCTTGGGGAGGGTGATGACAGATACGCAGTATTTT	CASSLGRVMTDTQYF
few	TRBJ2-1	.	TRBV29-1	TGCAGCGTTGGACCGGGTACCTACAATGAGCAGTTCTTC	CSVGPGTYNEQFF
few	TRBJ1-2	TRBD1	TRBV5-4	TGTGCCAGCAGATCGATGGACAGGAAATTTGGCTACACCTTC	CASRSMDRKFGYTF
.	TRBJ2-7	.	TRBV4-2	TGTGCCAGCAGCCAAGATTCGGACACCGCCTACGAGCAGTACTTC	CASSQDSDTAYEQYF
.	TRBJ1-1	TRBD1	TRBV18	TGTGCCAGCTCAAGGGGGAGACAGGGGGCCGTCACTGAAGCTTTCTTT	CASSRGRQGAVTEAFF
.	TRBJ2-3	TRBD1	TRBV7-6	TGTGCCAGCAGCATGAGGACAGGGGCAGATACGCAGTATTTT	CASSMRTGADTQYF
.	TRBJ2-1	.	TRBV5-8	TGTGCCAGCAGCTTTCCTTGGAGCAATGAGCAGTTCTTC	CASSFPWSNEQFF
.	TRBJ1-6	.	TRBV27	TGTACCAAGGGGGAGAGTAATTCACCCCTCCACTTT	CTKGESNSPLHF
many	TRBJ1-2	TRBD1	TRBV4-1	TGCGCCAGCAGCCTCAGACAGGGAGCTAACTATGGCTACACCTTC	CASSLRQGANYGYTF
once	TRBJ1-2	TRBD1	TRBV15	TGTGCCACCAGAGCGGACAGGGGCAACTATGGCTACACCTTC	CATRADRGNYGYTF
.	TRBJ2-1	TRBD2	TRBV10-1	TGCGCCAGCAGTGATACTAGCGGGACCTACAATGAGCAGTTCTTC	CASSDTSGTYNEQFF
.	TRBJ2-5	.	TRBV21-1	TGTGCCAGCACCTCAAGCGGTAGCGGACAAGAGACCCAGTACTTC	CASTSSGSGQETQYF
.	TRBJ1-3	.	TRBV20-1	TGCAGTGTTAATTCTGGAAACACCATATATTTT	CSVNSGNTIYF
.	TRBJ1-1	.	TRBV6-5	TGTGCCAGCACCCTGCGGGGGCAGCACCCTGAAGCTTTCTTT	CASTLRGQHPEAFF
.	TRBJ1-3	TRBD1	TRBV18	TGTGCCAGCTCACCAAGGACAGGGGGCACTGGAAACACCATATATTTT	CASSPRTGGTGNTIYF
few	TRBJ1-2	.	TRBV5-1	TGCGCCAGCAGTTACGACGGGATCGGCTATGGCTACACCTTC	CASSYDGIGYGYTF